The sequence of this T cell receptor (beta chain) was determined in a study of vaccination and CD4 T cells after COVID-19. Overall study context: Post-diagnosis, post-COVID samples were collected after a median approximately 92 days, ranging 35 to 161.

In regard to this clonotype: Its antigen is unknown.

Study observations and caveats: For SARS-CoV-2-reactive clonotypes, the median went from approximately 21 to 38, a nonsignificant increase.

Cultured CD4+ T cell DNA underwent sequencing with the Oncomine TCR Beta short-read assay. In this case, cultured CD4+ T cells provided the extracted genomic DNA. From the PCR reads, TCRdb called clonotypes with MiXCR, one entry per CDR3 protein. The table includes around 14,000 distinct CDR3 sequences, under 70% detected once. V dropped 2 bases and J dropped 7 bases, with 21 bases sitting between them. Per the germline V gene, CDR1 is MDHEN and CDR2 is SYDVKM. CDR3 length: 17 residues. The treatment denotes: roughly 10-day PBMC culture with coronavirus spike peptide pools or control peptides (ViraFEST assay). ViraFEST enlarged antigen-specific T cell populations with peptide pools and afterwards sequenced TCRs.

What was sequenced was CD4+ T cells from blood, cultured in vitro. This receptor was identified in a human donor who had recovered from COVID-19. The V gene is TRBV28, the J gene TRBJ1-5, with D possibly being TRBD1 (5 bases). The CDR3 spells CASSLVGGTPEGQPQHF. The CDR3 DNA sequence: TGTGCCAGCAGTTTAGTCGGGGGGACGCCCGAGGGCCAGCCCCAGCATTTT.